This passage covers 19 T cell receptor beta chains from one sample sequenced in a study of a mutant IDH1 vaccine in newly diagnosed glioma. Time point given: week 47, end of study. Every vaccination contained 300 ug of the mutant IDH1 20-mer peptide and was paired with topical imiquimod. Data came from immunoSEQ multiplex PCR; TCRdb stores just in-frame clones and leaves some out. This table has tens of thousands of clones, approximately 75% appearing once. No antigen has been assigned to these receptors. The sample consisted of PBMCs, taken from a glioma patient whose treatment included an IDH1 peptide vaccine. Source of these receptors: a man aged 35-49 years with glioma.

The chain has TRBV6-6 and TRBJ2-7; D is unresolved. Germline values: CDR1 MNHNY, CDR2 SVGAGI (reference sequence). CDR3 length equals 13 residues. V shed 2 bases and J shed 7 bases, with 12 bases lying between them. DNA for the CDR3: TGTGCCAGCAGTTACGAGGACCCTTGGGAGCAGTACTTC. Its translation: CASSYEDPWEQYF.

The rearrangement joins TRBV6-1 to TRBJ1-4; D perhaps matches TRBD1 (6 bases). V lost 4 bases, J lost 4 bases, and 13 bases lay in between. The CDR3 sequence is 15 residues long. CDR1 and CDR2 from the germline V gene are MNHNS and SASEGT. This CDR3 reads CASSGWTVDNEKLFF. CDR3 DNA: TGTGCCAGCAGTGGGTGGACAGTTGATAATGAAAAACTGTTTTTT.

The rearrangement links TRBV20-1 to TRBJ2-4, with D unresolved. Germline V CDR1 and CDR2: DFQATT, SNEGSKA (reference sequence). V was cut by 4 bases and J by 4 bases, with 2 bases left in between. There are 10 residues in the CDR3. CDR3 loop: CSAMKNIQYF. CDR3 nucleotide sequence: TGCAGTGCTATGAAAAACATTCAGTACTTC.

This clone has only one observation. CDR3 region: CAISVEGYNQPQHF. In nucleotides, the CDR3 is TGTGCCATCAGTGTTGAAGGGTACAATCAGCCCCAGCATTTT. J is TRBJ1-5 and V is TRBV10-3; D is unresolved. The CDR3 covers 14 residues. Per germline, CDR1 ENHRY and CDR2 SYGVKD. V lost 4 bases and J lost 3, with 10 bases in between.

In its sample, this clone was seen a few times. This chain uses TRBV4-1 with TRBJ1-5; 8 nucleotides agree with TRBD1. Germline V gene data show CDR1 as MGHRA and CDR2 as YSYEKL. The V and J ends lost 1 base and 9 bases, in that order; junction bases with no gene match: 17. CDR3 length equals 18 residues. The CDR3 loop is CASSQAITGGAPGWPQHF. CDR3 in DNA: TGCGCCAGCAGCCAAGCCATAACAGGGGGAGCCCCTGGGTGGCCCCAGCATTTT.

The chain has TRBV19 and TRBJ2-3; 10 bases line up with TRBD2. CDR1 LNHDA and CDR2 SQIVND come from the germline V gene (reference sequence). Losses at the gene ends were 5 bases for V and 5 bases for J; bases not matched to a gene: 13. The CDR3 is 17 amino acids. In DNA form, the CDR3 reads TGTGCCAGTAGTGTTGCAGCGGGGGGGCTTTTTGAAGATACGCAGTATTTT. Translating it yields CASSVAAGGLFEDTQYF.

The genes are TRBV5-6 and TRBJ1-6; D uncertain. This CDR3 has 15 residues. V shed 2 bases and J shed 3 bases, with 9 bases lying between them. CDR1 and CDR2 (germline): SGHDT, YYEEEE. CDR3 protein: CASSLGLDYNSPLHF. CDR3 in DNA: TGTGCCAGCAGCTTAGGACTGGACTATAATTCACCCCTCCACTTT.

V and J are TRBV11-1 and TRBJ2-3, with TRBD1 matching over 10 bases. Germline loops: CDR1 SGHAT, CDR2 FQDESV (reference sequence). The CDR3 spans 13 residues. The V gene end was trimmed by 10 bases and the J gene end by 6 bases; junction bases not matched to a gene: 7. The CDR3 sequence is CATTDRGRDTQYF. Written as DNA, the CDR3 is TGTGCCACCACAGACAGGGGGCGGGATACGCAGTATTTT. The variable domain in full, with the rest retrieved from reference TRBV11-1 and TRBJ2-3, is EAEVAQSPRYKITEKSQAVAFWCDPISGHATLYWYRQILGQGPELLVQFQDESVVDDSQLPKDRFSAERLKGVDSTLKIQPAELGDSAMYLCATTDRGRDTQYFGPGTRLTVL.

The chain joins TRBV5-5 to TRBJ1-1; D is undetermined. V was clipped by 6 bases and J by 1 base, with 13 bases between them. Looked up from germline, CDR1 is SGHKS and CDR2 is YYEKEE (reference sequence). The CDR3 loop spans 14 amino acids. The CDR3 coding sequence is TGTGCCAGCAAACTCGAAGGGAAGAACACTGAAGCTTTCTTT. Amino acids: CASKLEGKNTEAFF.

The rearrangement joins TRBV9 to TRBJ2-5, with a weak D call TRBD2 (6 bases). This CDR3 is built from 14 residues. The germline CDR1 and CDR2 sequences are SGDLS and YYNGEE. Trimming removed 4 bases at V and 3 bases at J, with 13 bases between. CDR3 region: CASSIGSREETQYF. The CDR3 DNA follows: TGTGCCAGCAGCATCGGGAGCCGTGAAGAGACCCAGTACTTC.

V usage is TRBV9 and J usage is TRBJ2-7, with 14 bases aligning to TRBD2. CDR1 and CDR2 from the germline V gene are SGDLS and YYNGEE. Trimming cost V 3 bases and J 6 bases; bases outside gene matches: 8. This CDR3 is built from 16 residues. As DNA, the CDR3 is TGTGCCAGCAGCGCTCCCGGGACTAGCGGGAGTACCGAGCAGTACTTC. It is translated as CASSAPGTSGSTEQYF.

The genes are TRBV4-3 and TRBJ2-3, with TRBD2 as a possible D gene (6 bases). The CDR3 runs to 16 residues. Trimming shortened V by 0 bases and J by 2 bases, and 12 bases separated the two germline ends. Germline loops: CDR1 LGHNA, CDR2 YSLEER. Here the CDR3 DNA reads TGCGCCAGCAGCCAAGAGTGGGGACTCACCACAGATACGCAGTATTTT. This codes for CASSQEWGLTTDTQYF.

V usage is TRBV5-4 and J usage is TRBJ1-2; the D gene is possibly TRBD1 (5 bases). V lost 0 bases to trimming and J lost 6 bases, with 9 bases between them. This CDR3 has 13 amino acids. Germline V gene sequence: CDR1 SGHNT, CDR2 YYREEE (reference sequence). CDR3 in DNA: TGTGCCAGCAGCTTGGTGTCAGGGAATGGCTACACCTTC. Amino acid sequence: CASSLVSGNGYTF.

Note on this clone: The sample contains more than one DNA sequence encoding this CDR3. The chain combines TRBV9 with TRBJ2-5; tentatively, D is TRBD1 (6 bases). Near its end, the DNA agrees better with TRBJ2-7, so the J call may be wrong. Germline CDR1 and CDR2: SGDLS and YYNGEE. The CDR3 loop spans 14 amino acids. The CDR3 DNA follows: TGTGCCAGCAGCGTTGGGGGCAGTTCCTACGAGCAGTACTTC. The encoded protein is CASSVGGSSYEQYF.

V is TRBV6-6 and J is TRBJ1-5; 8 bases align to TRBD1. CDR3 length: 14 amino acids. Germline lookup yields CDR1 MNHNY and CDR2 SVGAGI (reference sequence). With V trimmed by 6 bases and J by 7 bases, 8 bases remained unmatched. CDR3 protein: CASSRKTGEQPQHF. The CDR3, as DNA: TGTGCCAGCAGCCGGAAGACAGGGGAACAGCCCCAGCATTTT.

The gene calls are TRBV18 and TRBJ2-3, with D unclear. The V gene lost 3 bases and the J gene lost 0 bases, with 1 base spanning the gap. Per the germline V gene, CDR1 is KGHSH and CDR2 is LQKENI. CDR3 size: 12 residues. CDR3: CASSPSTDTQYF. Written as DNA, the CDR3 is TGTGCCAGCTCACCGAGCACAGATACGCAGTATTTT.

This rearrangement joins TRBV7-9 to TRBJ2-7; D tentatively fits TRBD1 or TRBD2 (5 bases each). Germline loops: CDR1 SEHNR, CDR2 FQNEAQ (reference sequence). CDR3 size: 15 residues. V was clipped by 6 bases and J by 1 base, with 16 bases between them. In nucleotides, the CDR3 is TGTGCCAGCAGTCGCCCCGGGACGGCTTCCTACGAGCAGTACTTC. It translates to CASSRPGTASYEQYF. Variable domain in full (rest from reference TRBV7-9 and TRBJ2-7): DTGVSQNPRHKITKRGQNVTFRCDPISEHNRLYWYRQTLGQGPEFLTYFQNEAQLEKSRLLSDRFSAERPKGSFSTLEIQRTEQGDSAMYLCASSRPGTASYEQYFGPGTRLTVT.

This chain joins TRBV18 and TRBJ1-5; D not resolved. Trimming shortened V by 4 bases and J by 2 bases, and 6 bases separated the two germline ends. Germline V gives CDR1 KGHSH, CDR2 LQKENI. The CDR3 is 13 residues long. CDR3 loop: CASSRAGNQPQHF. The CDR3, as DNA: TGTGCCAGCTCACGGGCAGGCAATCAGCCCCAGCATTTT. The whole variable domain, remainder taken from reference TRBV18 and TRBJ1-5, is NAGVMQNPRHLVRRRGQEARLRCSPMKGHSHVYWYRQLPEEGLKFMVYLQKENIIDESGMPKERFSAEFPKEGPSILRIQQVVRGDSAAYFCASSRAGNQPQHFGDGTRLSIL.

The J gene is TRBJ2-1, the V gene TRBV5-1; 7 nucleotides line up with TRBD1. CDR1 and CDR2 (germline): SGHRS, YFSETQ. This CDR3 is built from 13 residues. After removal of 4 bases from V and 8 bases from J, the junction contained 6 bases not matched to a gene. The CDR3 region is CASSREGGHEQFF. CDR3 nucleotides: TGCGCCAGCAGCCGGGAAGGGGGCCATGAGCAGTTCTTC.